The clone carrying this T cell receptor (beta chain) has only one observation. These data come from a study of blood T cells in healthy people across ages. A second roughly 6 to 11 cycle PCR used barcoded and J-beta primers. CDR3-containing paired-end reads numbered at least 2.5 million in each sample. Each CDR3 protein gets one entry after TCRdb re-called the 5' RACE reads with MiXCR. The sample comprises more than 650,000 distinct CDR3 sequences, roughly 50% of which are singletons, and about 38% rests with the top ten. The CDR3 sequence is 14 residues long. The trim removed 5 bases at V and 5 bases at J, leaving 8 bases unmatched. The germline V gene has CDR1 SGHTA and CDR2 FQGNSA. Peripheral blood was drawn, approximately 9.5 milliliters per donor.

The clonotype comes from an elderly man in good health. Sample: blood. The V gene is TRBV7-2, the J gene TRBJ1-1, with TRBD1 identical over 7 bases. CDR3 loop: CASSLGQLWTEAFF. As DNA, the CDR3 is TGTGCCAGCAGCCTGGGACAGTTGTGGACTGAAGCTTTCTTT.